This TCR beta chain was documented in a study of T-cell memory formation after mild COVID-19. Broader study findings: Pre-infection memory showed some responding clones, and this suggested that cross-reactive memory joined.

Each CDR3 protein is one row after TCRdb ran MiXCR on the 5' RACE reads. This sample has hundreds of thousands of distinct CDR3 sequences, with approximately 21% found just once. In regard to this clonotype: Its antigen is unidentified.

The TCR comes from an adult woman who had mild COVID-19 (a few samples of this study predate the infection). Cell type and time point are not known. The sequencing input was PBMCs or a T cell subset sorted from them (not recorded which).

CDR3 region: CASSLRTGGITEAFF. The CDR3, as DNA: TGTGCCAGCAGCCTTCGGACAGGGGGCATCACTGAAGCTTTCTTT. The chain recombines TRBV12-3 or TRBV12-4 with TRBJ1-1, with TRBD1 matching over 11 bases. This CDR3 has 15 residues. With 6 bases clipped from V and 4 bases from J, the junction kept 7 bases outside the gene matches.